This TCR beta chain was captured in a study of beta chain features in type 1 diabetes (dated by TCRdb to the late 2010s). For the study in its entirety: Mean age, gender distribution, total cell number and subset yield did not differ between patients and healthy donors. A total of under 140,000,000 sorted cells were examined across all samples, and the number of cells per subset was strongly correlated with RNA yield. In the study, TCRB repertoires of sorted circulating CD4+ T cell subsets from recently diagnosed type 1 diabetes patients were compared with those of matched healthy donors. Whereas all 30 or so donors provided naive and central memory subsets, regulatory and stem cell-like memory subsets were isolated from just 8 patients and about 8 healthy donors. The research as a whole found: Because the HLA sub-analyses included only small numbers of individuals, any influence of HLA type on TCRB rearrangement was left unresolved. Sequencing cDNA rather than genomic DNA could over-represent highly expressing activated cells, although activation and CD3 levels did not differ between groups. In all four CD4+ subsets, TCRB CDR3 length was moderately but significantly shorter in type 1 diabetes patients. PCR might favor shorter templates, but patient and control samples were amplified and corrected together, so any skew would affect both groups equally. At VDJ recombination sites, type 1 diabetes patients had fewer insertions and more deleted nucleotides, which implies abnormalities in thymic rearrangement. Naive, central memory and regulatory TCRB repertoires appeared to be more alike among patients than among healthy donors.

All of the isolated RNA was reverse transcribed with the High Capacity cDNA Reverse Transcription Kit, so expressed TCRB transcripts were sequenced. Naive, central memory and regulatory T cell samples underwent deep immunoSEQ sequencing, averaging approximately 3.3 million total reads per sample. After sorted cells were lysed in RLT buffer, RNA was extracted with DNase-treated RNeasy Micro or Mini kits, with the choice depending on cell number. Each cell subset was processed on its own to prevent cross-contamination, while patient and healthy donor samples were processed together. Using the immunoSEQ multiplex PCR, TCRB sequences were amplified from cDNA into 87-bp fragments spanning the CDR3 region. The amplicons were sequenced using the Illumina HiSeq platform. The paper's data handling went like this. PCR bias was corrected computationally using synthetic template baselines, and reads within Hamming distance 2 were collapsed, with unmergeable singletons discarded. By aligning reads against IMGT, V, D and J genes, CDR3 length, and insertions or deletions at six rearrangement sites were assigned. Within each subset, clonotype counts were normalized to the number of sorted cells before true diversity and Gini coefficients were calculated with the tcR R package. The overlap coefficient, calculated on TCRB nucleotide sequences, was used to measure repertoire sharing. Out-of-frame TCRB sequences from naive cells were analyzed to stand in for the pre-selection repertoire. TCRdb carries this immuneACCESS record with in-frame sequences only. Its versions omit some clonotypes, under half of them owing to an unresolved V gene in the studies checked, with the rest unexplained. The V and J calls and clone size were taken over from that table, and D and trimming were inferred from the DNA. In this sample the table shows under 850,000 clones, about an eighth of which occur a single time. The biggest ten clones account for less than 0.025% of the sample.

From the cysteine through the phenylalanine, the CDR3 covers 17 amino acids. CDR3 DNA is the only sequence kept; it has 51 bases, read in frame from the first base. The germline V gene specifies LGHNA as CDR1 and YNFKEQ as CDR2. Here V drops 3 bases and J drops 5 bases, and the junction holds 11 bases not matched to any gene. A word on this clone: Its antigen has not been determined. No qualities accompany the bases; no much larger clone lies one base away.

A single peripheral blood draw of about 116 mL on average was collected from each donor into heparinised tubes. A BD FACSAria II was used to sort naive, central memory, regulatory and stem cell-like memory CD4+ T cells with a panel that included CD45RO, CCR7, CD25, CD127, CD95 and CD27. Purity was above 95% for every sorted population. PBMCs were separated immediately by Lymphoprep density gradient centrifugation and were stained directly, without being cultured. So that batch effects would be minimized, each experiment stained and sorted samples in pairs, pairing one healthy donor with one patient.

This chain joins TRBV4-2 to TRBJ1-5; 9 bases in between match TRBD1. The clonotype originates from a man between 18 and 35 years old with type 1 diabetes. Sequenced: naive CD4+ T cells from blood. The cell subset or site label on this specimen signifies: true naive CD4+ T cells. The encoded CDR3 is CASSQRTGQGTYQPQHF. The sequenced DNA: TGTGCCAGCAGCCAGAGGACGGGACAGGGCACCTATCAGCCCCAGCATTTT.